This T cell receptor beta chain appears in the sequencing data of a study of cytomegalovirus exposure and HLA in healthy donors. Study-wide points: V- and J-gene trimming in TCR beta was tied to a missense DCLRE1C variant by an analysis performed later.

The PCR had 60 Vbeta and 13 Jbeta primers. The table came from immunoSEQ multiplex PCR; TCRdb's copy has only in-frame clones and leaves some out. The sample consists of 110,000 to 150,000 clones, about 80% of them appearing once. V trimming: 3 bases; J trimming: 8 bases; junction bases outside the gene matches: 10. Germline V gene data show CDR1 as SGHNT and CDR2 as YENEEA. The CDR3 length is 16 residues. Healthy bone marrow donors made up the donors. About this clone: Its antigen remains unidentified.

The sample consisted of PBMCs. The sequence was obtained from a woman aged 55-69 years in good health and CMV-seropositive. This chain connects TRBV11-3 to TRBJ2-1; 10 bases line up with TRBD2. As DNA, the CDR3 is TGTGCCAGCAGCTTGTTCGTAGCGGGAGGAGGGGATGAGCAGTTCTTC. Its protein is CASSLFVAGGGDEQFF.